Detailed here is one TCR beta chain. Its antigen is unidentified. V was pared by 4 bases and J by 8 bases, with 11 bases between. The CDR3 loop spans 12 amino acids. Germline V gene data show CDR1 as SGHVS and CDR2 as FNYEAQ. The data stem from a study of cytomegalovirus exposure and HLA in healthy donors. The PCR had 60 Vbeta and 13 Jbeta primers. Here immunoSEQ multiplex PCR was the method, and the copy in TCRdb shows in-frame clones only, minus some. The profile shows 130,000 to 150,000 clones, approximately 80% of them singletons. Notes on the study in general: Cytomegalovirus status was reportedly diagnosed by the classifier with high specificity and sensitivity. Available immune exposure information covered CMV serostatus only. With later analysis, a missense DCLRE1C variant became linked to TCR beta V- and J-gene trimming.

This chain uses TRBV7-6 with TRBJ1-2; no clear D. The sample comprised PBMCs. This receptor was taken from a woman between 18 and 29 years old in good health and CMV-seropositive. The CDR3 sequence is CASSSPFQGYTF. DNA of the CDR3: TGTGCCAGCAGCTCCCCCTTTCAGGGCTACACCTTC.